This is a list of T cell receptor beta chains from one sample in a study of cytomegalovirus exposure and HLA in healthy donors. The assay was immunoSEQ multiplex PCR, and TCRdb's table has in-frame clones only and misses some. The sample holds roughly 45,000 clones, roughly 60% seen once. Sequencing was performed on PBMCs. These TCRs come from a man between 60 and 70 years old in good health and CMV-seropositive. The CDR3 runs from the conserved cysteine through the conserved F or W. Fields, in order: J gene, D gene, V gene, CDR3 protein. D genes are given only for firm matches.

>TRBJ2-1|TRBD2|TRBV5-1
CASSPQAGGSDEQFF
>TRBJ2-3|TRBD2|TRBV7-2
CASSSGLAPTDTQYF
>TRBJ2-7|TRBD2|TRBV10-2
CASSEWSGLATEQYF
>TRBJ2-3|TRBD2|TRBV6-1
CASSRLAGTDTQYF
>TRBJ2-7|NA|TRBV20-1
CSAPFSYEQYF
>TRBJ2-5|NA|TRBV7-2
CASSLGGTQYF
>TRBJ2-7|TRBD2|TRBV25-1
CGGLANYEQYF
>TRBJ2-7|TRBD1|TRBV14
CASSQVGTGYGEQYF
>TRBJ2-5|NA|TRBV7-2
CASSLVGQAGETQYF
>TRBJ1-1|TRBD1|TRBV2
CASVRGRETEAFF
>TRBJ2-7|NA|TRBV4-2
CASSPSLAVSYEQYF
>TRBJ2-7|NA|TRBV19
CASKVAVSSYEQYF
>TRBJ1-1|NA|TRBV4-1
CASSQERRNTEAFF
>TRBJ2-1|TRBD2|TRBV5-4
CASSFGPLARNEQFF
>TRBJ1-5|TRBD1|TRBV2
CASSYRGPYSNQPQHF
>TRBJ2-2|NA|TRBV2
CASSEGRQGGTGELFF
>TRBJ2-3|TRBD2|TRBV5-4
CASSLATSGRTDTQYF
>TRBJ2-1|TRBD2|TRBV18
CASSPLATGGIYEQFF
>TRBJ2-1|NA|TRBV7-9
CASRLTGTSDLGQFF
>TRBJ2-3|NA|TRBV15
CATSSLRSDTDTQYF
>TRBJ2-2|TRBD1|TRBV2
CASNQDRGTGELFF
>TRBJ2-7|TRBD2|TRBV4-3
CASSQERASGSHEQYF